One T cell receptor beta chain is described in this entry. Germline CDR1 and CDR2: SGHRS and YFSETQ. V lost 0 bases and J 1 base, leaving 13 bases between the germline ends. The CDR3 is made up of 16 amino acids. One entry per CDR3 protein, called by TCRdb with MiXCR from the 5' RACE reads. Of hundreds of thousands of distinct CDR3 sequences in the sample, about a sixth were seen once. The sample comes from a study of T-cell memory formation after mild COVID-19. This chain connects TRBV5-1 to TRBJ1-1; weak D call: TRBD1 (5 bases). The receptor was isolated from a man younger than 35 who had mild COVID-19 (a few samples of this study predate the infection). Cell type and time point are not known. Sequencing was done on a sample of PBMCs or a T cell subset sorted from them (not recorded which). The CDR3, as DNA: TGCGCCAGCAGCTTGGAGGTGGGGCAGCCGAACACTGAAGCTTTCTTT. Encoded protein: CASSLEVGQPNTEAFF.